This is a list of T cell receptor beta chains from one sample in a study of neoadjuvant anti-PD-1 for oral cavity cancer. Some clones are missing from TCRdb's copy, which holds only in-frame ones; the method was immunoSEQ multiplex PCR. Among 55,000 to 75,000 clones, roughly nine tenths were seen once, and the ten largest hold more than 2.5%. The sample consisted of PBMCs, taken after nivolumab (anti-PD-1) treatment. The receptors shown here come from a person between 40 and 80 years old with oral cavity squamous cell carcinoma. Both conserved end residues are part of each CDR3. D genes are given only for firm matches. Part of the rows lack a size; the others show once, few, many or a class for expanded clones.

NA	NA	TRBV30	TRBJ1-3	CAWDSSGNTIYF	TGTGCCTGGGACAGCTCTGGAAACACCATATATTTT
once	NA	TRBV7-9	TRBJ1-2	CASSFGGGNYGYTF	TGTGCCAGCAGCTTCGGAGGGGGGAACTATGGCTACACCTTC
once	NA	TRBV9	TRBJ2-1	CASSADTGSLYNEQFF	TGTGCCAGCAGCGCCGACACAGGGAGTCTCTACAATGAGCAGTTCTTC
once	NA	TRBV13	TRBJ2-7	CASSSRRGGNTEQYF	TGTGCCAGCAGCTCCCGGAGGGGGGGAAATACCGAGCAGTACTTC
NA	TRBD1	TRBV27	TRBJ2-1	CASSNRGLTYNEQFF	TGTGCCAGCAGTAACAGGGGGCTCACCTACAATGAGCAGTTCTTC
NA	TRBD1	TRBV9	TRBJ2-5	CASSVDRGLETQYF	TGTGCCAGCAGCGTAGACAGGGGGCTGGAGACCCAGTACTTC
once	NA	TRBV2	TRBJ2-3	CATTPYAGTDTQYF	TGTGCCACCACCCCGTATGCTGGCACAGATACGCAGTATTTT
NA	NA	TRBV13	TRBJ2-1	CASSPSPADEQFF	TGTGCCAGCAGCCCCTCGCCAGCGGATGAGCAGTTCTTC
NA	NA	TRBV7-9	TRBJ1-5	CASSPSYSNQPQHF	TGTGCCAGCAGCCCATCCTATAGCAATCAGCCCCAGCATTTT
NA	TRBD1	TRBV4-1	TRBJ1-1	CASSQGGQLNTEAFF	TGCGCCAGCAGCCAAGGGGGACAGTTAAACACTGAAGCTTTCTTT
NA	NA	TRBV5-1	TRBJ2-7	CASSTDLAYEQYF	TGCGCCAGCAGCACGGACTTAGCCTACGAGCAGTACTTC
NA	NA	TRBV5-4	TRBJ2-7	CASSLEGTPYEQYF	TGTGCCAGCAGCTTGGAGGGGACTCCCTACGAGCAGTACTTC
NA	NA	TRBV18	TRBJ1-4	CASSQPGEPANEKLFF	TGTGCCAGCTCCCAACCGGGGGAGCCGGCTAATGAAAAACTGTTTTTT
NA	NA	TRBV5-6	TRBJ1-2	CASSDGTTYGYTF	TGTGCCAGCAGCGACGGGACGACCTATGGCTACACCTTC
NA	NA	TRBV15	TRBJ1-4	CATSSRRSATNEKLFF	TGTGCCACCAGCAGTAGGCGTAGCGCAACTAATGAAAAACTGTTTTTT
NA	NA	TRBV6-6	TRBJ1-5	CASSLRPRPSNQPQHF	TGTGCCAGCAGTCTACGGCCTCGGCCTAGCAATCAGCCCCAGCATTTT
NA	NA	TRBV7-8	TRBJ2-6	CASIPIRSSGANVLTF	TGTGCCAGCATACCGATAAGAAGCTCTGGGGCCAACGTCCTGACTTTC
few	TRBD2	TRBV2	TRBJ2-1	CASKLTSGARDEQFF	TGTGCCAGCAAGTTGACTAGCGGAGCCAGGGATGAGCAGTTCTTC
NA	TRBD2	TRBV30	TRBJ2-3	CAWDSREGLYRSTDTQYF	TGTGCCTGGGACTCGCGGGAGGGCCTTTATCGGTCCACAGATACGCAGTATTTT
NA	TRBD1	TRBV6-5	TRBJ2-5	CASSYTPTGGETQYF	TGTGCCAGCAGTTACACCCCAACAGGGGGGGAGACCCAGTACTTC
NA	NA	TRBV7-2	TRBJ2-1	CASSLAGGRYNEQFF	TGTGCCAGCAGCTTAGCGGGGGGGCGGTACAATGAGCAGTTCTTC
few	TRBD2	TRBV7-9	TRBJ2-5	CASSYIPGTSQETQYF	TGTGCCAGCAGCTACATCCCCGGGACTAGCCAAGAGACCCAGTACTTC
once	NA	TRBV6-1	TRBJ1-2	CASSENRGGNYGYTF	TGTGCCAGCAGTGAAAATAGAGGAGGGAACTATGGCTACACCTTC
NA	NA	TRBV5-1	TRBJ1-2	CASSLAQDGWNYGYTF	TGCGCCAGCAGCTTGGCGCAGGACGGATGGAACTATGGCTACACCTTC
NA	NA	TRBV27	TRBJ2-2	CASKRGGRELFF	TGTGCCAGCAAACGAGGGGGAAGGGAGCTGTTTTTT
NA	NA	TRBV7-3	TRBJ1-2	CASSPSVGNYGYTF	TGTGCCAGCAGCCCTTCCGTGGGGAACTATGGCTACACCTTC
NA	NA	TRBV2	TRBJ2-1	CASSEEGGLTYNEQFF	TGTGCCAGCAGTGAAGAGGGCGGGTTAACCTACAATGAGCAGTTCTTC
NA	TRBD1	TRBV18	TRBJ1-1	CASSPGQGFEAFF	TGTGCCAGCTCACCGGGACAGGGTTTCGAAGCTTTCTTT
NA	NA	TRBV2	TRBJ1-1	CASSELAMNTEAFF	TGTGCCAGCAGTGAATTGGCGATGAACACTGAAGCTTTCTTT
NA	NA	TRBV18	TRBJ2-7	CASSPPAGAAYEQYF	TGTGCCAGCTCACCACCGGCGGGTGCAGCCTACGAGCAGTACTTC
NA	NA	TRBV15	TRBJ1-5	CATSRARGSQPQHF	TGTGCCACCAGCAGAGCGAGGGGTAGTCAGCCCCAGCATTTT
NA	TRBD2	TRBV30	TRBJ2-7	CAWYPGLAGKYEQYF	TGTGCCTGGTACCCGGGACTAGCGGGAAAATACGAGCAGTACTTC
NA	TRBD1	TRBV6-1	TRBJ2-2	CASSDRDRVETGELFF	TGTGCCAGCAGTGATCGGGACAGGGTTGAAACCGGGGAGCTGTTTTTT